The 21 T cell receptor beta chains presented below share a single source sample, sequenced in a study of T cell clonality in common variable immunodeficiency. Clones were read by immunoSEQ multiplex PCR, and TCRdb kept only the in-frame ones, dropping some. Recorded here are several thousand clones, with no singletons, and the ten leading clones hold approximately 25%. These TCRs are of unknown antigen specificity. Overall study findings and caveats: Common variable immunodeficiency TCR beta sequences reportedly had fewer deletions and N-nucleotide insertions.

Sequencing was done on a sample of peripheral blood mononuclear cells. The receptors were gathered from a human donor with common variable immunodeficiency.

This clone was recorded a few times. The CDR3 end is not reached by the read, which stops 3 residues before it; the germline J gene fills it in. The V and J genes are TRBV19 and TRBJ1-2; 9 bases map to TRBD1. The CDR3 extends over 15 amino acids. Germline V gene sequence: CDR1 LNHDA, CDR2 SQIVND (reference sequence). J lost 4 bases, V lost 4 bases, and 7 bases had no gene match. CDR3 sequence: CASSNRDREGYGYTF. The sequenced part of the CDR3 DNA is TGTGCCAGTAGTAATCGGGACAGGGAGGGCTATGGC.

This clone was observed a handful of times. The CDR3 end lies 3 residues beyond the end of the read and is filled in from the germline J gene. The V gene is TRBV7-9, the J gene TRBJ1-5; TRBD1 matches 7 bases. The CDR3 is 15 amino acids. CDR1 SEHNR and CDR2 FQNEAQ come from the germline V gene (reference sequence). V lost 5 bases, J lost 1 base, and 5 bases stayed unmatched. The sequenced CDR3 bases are TGTGCCAGCAGCCGGGAACAGGGGAGCAATCAGCCC. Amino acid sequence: CASSREQGSNQP. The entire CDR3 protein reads CASSREQGSNQPQHF.

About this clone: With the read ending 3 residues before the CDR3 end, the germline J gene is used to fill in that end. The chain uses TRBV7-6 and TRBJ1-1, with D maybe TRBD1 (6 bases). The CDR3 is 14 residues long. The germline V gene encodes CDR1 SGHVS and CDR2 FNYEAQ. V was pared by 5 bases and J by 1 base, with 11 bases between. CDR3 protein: CASSPGGANTEAFF. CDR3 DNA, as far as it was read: TGTGCCAGCAGCCCGGGGGGGGCGAACACTGAA.

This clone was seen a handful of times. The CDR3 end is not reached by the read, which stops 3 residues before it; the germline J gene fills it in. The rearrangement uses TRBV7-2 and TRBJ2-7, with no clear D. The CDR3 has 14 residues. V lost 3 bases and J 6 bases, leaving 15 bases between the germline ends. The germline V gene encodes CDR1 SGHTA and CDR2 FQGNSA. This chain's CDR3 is CASSLWAPTFEQYF. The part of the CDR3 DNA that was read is TGTGCCAGCAGCTTGTGGGCCCCGACATTCGAG.

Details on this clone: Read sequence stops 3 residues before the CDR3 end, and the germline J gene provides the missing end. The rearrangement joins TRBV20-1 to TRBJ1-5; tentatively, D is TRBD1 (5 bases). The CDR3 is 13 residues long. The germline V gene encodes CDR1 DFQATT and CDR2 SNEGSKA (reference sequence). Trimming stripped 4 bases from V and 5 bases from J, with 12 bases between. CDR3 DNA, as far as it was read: TGCAGTGCTACTACAGGAAACGATCAGCCC. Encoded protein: CSATTGNDQP. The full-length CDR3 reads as CSATTGNDQPQHF.

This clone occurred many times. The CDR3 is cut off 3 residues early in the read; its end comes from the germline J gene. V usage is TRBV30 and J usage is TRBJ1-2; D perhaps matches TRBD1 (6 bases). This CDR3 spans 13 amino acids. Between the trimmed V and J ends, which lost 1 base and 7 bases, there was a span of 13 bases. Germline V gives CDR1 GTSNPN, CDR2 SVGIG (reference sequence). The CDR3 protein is CAWSGLRGGGYTF. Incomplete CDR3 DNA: TGTGCCTGGAGTGGCCTCAGAGGGGGTGGC.

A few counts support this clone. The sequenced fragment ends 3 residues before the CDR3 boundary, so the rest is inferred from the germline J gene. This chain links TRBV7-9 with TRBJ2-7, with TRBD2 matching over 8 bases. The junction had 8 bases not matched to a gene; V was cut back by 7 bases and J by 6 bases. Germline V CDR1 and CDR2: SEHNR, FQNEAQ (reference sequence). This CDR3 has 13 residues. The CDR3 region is CASIRGGSGEQYF. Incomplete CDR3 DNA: TGTGCCAGCATTCGGGGGGGAAGTGGCGAG.

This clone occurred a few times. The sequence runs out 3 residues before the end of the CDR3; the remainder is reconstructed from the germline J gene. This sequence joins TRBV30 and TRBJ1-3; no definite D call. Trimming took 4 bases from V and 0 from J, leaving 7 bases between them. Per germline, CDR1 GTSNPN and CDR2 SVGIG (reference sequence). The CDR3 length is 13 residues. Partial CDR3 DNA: TGTGCCTGGACGTCTAGCTCTGGAAACACC. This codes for CAWTSSSGNT. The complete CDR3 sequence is CAWTSSSGNTIYF.

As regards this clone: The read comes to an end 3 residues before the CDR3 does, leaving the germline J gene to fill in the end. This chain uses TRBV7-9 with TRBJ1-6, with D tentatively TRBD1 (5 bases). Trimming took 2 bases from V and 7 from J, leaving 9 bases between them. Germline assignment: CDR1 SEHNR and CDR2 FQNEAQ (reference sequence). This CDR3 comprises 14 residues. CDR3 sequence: CASSLQGLNSPLHF. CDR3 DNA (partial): TGTGCCAGCAGCTTACAGGGCTTAAATTCACCC.

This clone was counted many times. The sequenced CDR3 bases are TGTGCCAGCGTACGAAACAGGGATAACTACGAG. Encoded protein: CASVRNRDNYE. The full-length CDR3 reads as CASVRNRDNYEQYF. The V and J genes are TRBV28 and TRBJ2-7, with a possible D match to TRBD1 (6 bases). Read sequence stops 3 residues before the CDR3 end, and the germline J gene provides the missing end. Trimming took off 8 bases at V and 3 bases at J, with 17 bases between the two ends. The CDR3 sequence is 14 residues long. Germline CDR1 MDHEN, CDR2 SYDVKM.

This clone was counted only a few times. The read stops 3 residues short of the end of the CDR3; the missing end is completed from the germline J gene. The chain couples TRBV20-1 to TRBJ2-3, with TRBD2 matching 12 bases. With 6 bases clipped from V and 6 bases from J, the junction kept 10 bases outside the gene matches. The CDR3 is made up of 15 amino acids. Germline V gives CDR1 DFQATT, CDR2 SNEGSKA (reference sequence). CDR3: CSAPSGGGLWDTQYF. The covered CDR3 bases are TGCAGTGCCCCTAGCGGGGGGGGGTTATGGGATACG.

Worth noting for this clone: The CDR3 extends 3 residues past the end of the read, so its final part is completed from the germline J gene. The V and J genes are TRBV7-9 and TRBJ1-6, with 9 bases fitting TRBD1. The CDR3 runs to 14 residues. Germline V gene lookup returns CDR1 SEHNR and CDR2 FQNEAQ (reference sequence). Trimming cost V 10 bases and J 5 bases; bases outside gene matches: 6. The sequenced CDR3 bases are TGTGCCACCCGGGGACAGGGAGATAATTCACCC. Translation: CATRGQGDNSP. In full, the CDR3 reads CATRGQGDNSPLHF.

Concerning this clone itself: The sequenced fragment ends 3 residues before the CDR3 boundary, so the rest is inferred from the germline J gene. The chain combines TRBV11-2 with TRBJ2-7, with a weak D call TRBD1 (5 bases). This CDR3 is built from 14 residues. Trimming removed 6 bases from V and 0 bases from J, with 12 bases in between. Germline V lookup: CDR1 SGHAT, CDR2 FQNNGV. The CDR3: CASRIGHSSYEQYF. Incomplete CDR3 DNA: TGTGCCAGCAGGATTGGACACAGCTCCTACGAG.

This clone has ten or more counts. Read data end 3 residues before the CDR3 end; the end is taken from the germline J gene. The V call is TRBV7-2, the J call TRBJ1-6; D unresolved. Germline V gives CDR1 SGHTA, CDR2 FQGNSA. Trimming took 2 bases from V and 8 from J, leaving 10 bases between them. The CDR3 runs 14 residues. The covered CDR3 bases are TGTGCCAGCAGCTTAAGGAGCGGGGATTCACCC. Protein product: CASSLRSGDSP. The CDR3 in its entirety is CASSLRSGDSPLHF.

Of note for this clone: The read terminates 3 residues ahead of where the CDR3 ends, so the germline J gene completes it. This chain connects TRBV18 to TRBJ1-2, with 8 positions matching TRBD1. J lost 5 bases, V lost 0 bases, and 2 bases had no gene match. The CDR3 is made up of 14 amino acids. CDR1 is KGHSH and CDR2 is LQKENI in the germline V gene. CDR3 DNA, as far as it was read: TGTGCCAGCTCACCACCTACAGGGGGGTATGGC. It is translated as CASSPPTGGYG. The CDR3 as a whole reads CASSPPTGGYGYTF.

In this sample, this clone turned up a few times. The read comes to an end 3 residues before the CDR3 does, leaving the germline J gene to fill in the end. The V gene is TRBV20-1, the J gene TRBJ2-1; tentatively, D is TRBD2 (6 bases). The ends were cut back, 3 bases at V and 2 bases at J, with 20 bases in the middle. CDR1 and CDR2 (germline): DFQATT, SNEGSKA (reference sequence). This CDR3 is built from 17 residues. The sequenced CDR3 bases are TGCAGTGCTAGTGGCGAGAGGCGAGGACTAACCTACAATGAG. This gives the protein CSASGERRGLTYNE. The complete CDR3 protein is CSASGERRGLTYNEQFF.

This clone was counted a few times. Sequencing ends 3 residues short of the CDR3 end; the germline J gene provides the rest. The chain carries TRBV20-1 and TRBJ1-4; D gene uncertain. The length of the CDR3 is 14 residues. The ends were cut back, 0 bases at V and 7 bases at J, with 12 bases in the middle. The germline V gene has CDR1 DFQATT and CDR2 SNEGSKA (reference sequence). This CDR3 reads CSARESRLGEKLFF. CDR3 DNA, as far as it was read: TGCAGTGCTAGAGAGAGCAGGTTGGGTGAAAAA.

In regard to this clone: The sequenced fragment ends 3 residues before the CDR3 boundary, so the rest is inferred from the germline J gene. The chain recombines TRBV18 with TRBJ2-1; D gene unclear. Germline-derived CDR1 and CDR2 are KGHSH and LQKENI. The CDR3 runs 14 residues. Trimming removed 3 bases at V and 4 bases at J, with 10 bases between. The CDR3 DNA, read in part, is TGTGCCAGCTCACCTCCATCAATGTACAATGAG. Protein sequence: CASSPPSMYNE. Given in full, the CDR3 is CASSPPSMYNEQFF.

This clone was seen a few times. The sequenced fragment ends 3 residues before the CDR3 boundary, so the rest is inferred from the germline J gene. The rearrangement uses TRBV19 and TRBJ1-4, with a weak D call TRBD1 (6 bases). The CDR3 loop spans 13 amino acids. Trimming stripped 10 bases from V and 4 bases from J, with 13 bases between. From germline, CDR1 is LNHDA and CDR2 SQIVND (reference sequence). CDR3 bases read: TGTGCCACATCAGGGGAAAATAATGAAAAA. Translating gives CATSGENNEK. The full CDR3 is CATSGENNEKLFF.

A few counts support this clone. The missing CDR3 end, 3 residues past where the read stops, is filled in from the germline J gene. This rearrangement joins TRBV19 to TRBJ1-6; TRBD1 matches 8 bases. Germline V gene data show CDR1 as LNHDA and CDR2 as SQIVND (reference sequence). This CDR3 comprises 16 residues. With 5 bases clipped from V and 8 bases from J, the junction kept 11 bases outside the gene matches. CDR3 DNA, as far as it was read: TGTGCCAGTAGTGTCCTCCGGGACAGGATCCATTCACCC. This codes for CASSVLRDRIHSP. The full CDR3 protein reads CASSVLRDRIHSPLHF.

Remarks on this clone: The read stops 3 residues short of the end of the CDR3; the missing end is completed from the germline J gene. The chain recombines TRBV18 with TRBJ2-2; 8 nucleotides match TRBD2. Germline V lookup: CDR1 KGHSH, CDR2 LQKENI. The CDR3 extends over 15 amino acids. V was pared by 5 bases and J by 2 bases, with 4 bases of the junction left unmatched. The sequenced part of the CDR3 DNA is TGTGCCAGCTCAGCACTAGCGGTTAACACCGGGGAG. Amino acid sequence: CASSALAVNTGE. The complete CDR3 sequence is CASSALAVNTGELFF.